A selection of T cell receptor beta chains follows, all from one sample in a study of T-cell memory formation after mild COVID-19. MiXCR, applied by TCRdb to the 5' RACE reads, yields one record per CDR3 protein. The sample lists about 240,000 distinct CDR3 sequences; roughly 9.4% were seen once. The material sequenced was PBMCs or a T cell subset sorted from them (not recorded which). The receptors stem from a young man who had mild COVID-19 (a few samples of this study predate the infection). Cell type and time point are not known. Each CDR3 is given with its conserved first and last residue. D genes are given only for firm matches. Clone size is stated in some rows and not others, as once, few, many or a class when expanded.

D gene | J gene | V gene | clone size | CDR3 protein | CDR3 DNA
NA | TRBJ2-7 | TRBV6-1 | NA | CASSEGSTPFGYEQYF | TGTGCCAGCAGTGAAGGTAGTACACCCTTTGGGTACGAGCAGTACTTC
TRBD2 | TRBJ2-3 | TRBV28 | NA | CASSTSGVTDTQYF | TGTGCCAGCAGTACTAGCGGGGTAACAGATACGCAGTATTTT
NA | TRBJ2-2 | TRBV2 | NA | CASRMNGYTGELFF | TGTGCCTCACGAATGAACGGCTACACCGGGGAGCTGTTTTTT
TRBD2 | TRBJ2-3 | TRBV12-3/TRBV12-4 | NA | CASSLSGGPTDTQYF | TGTGCCAGCAGTTTAAGCGGGGGCCCCACAGATACGCAGTATTTT
NA | TRBJ1-5 | TRBV7-9 | few | CASSLSTGNQPQHF | TGTGCCAGCAGCTTATCCACCGGCAATCAGCCCCAGCATTTT
TRBD1 | TRBJ1-1 | TRBV4-3 | NA | CASSQGWTGPTEAFF | TGCGCCAGCAGCCAAGGATGGACAGGGCCGACTGAAGCTTTCTTT
NA | TRBJ1-6 | TRBV6-5 | few | CASSLFWGSVNSPLHF | TGTGCCAGCAGCCTTTTTTGGGGGTCTGTTAATTCACCCCTCCACTTT
TRBD1 | TRBJ1-5 | TRBV12-3/TRBV12-4 | NA | CASTRGGQTSNQPQHF | TGTGCCAGCACCAGGGGGGGGCAGACGAGCAATCAGCCCCAGCATTTT
NA | TRBJ2-6 | TRBV20-1 | few | CSASGRLGANVLTF | TGCAGTGCTAGTGGCAGGCTGGGGGCCAACGTCCTGACTTTC
TRBD1 | TRBJ2-5 | TRBV5-6 | many | CASSTTGLGETQYF | TGTGCCAGCAGCACGACAGGGCTGGGGGAGACCCAGTACTTC
TRBD2 | TRBJ2-3 | TRBV7-7 | few | CASSLGSSGATDTQYF | TGTGCTAGCAGCTTAGGCAGTAGCGGGGCCACAGATACGCAGTATTTT
TRBD2 | TRBJ2-1 | TRBV7-2 | many | CASSLNVGGGPYNEQFF | TGTGCCAGCAGCTTAAATGTGGGCGGGGGACCCTACAATGAGCAGTTCTTC
NA | TRBJ1-5 | TRBV15 | NA | CATSPDGGRNQPQHF | TGTGCCACCAGCCCCGACGGGGGGAGAAATCAGCCCCAGCATTTT
TRBD1 | TRBJ2-1 | TRBV6-2/TRBV6-3 | many | CASSYSTGGNEQFF | TGTGCCAGCAGTTACTCGACAGGGGGCAATGAGCAGTTCTTC
NA | TRBJ1-2 | TRBV20-1 | NA | CSARPPGTGRGYTF | TGCAGTGCTAGACCCCCCGGGACGGGGCGAGGCTACACCTTC
NA | TRBJ2-2 | TRBV6-5 | NA | CASSYGTGTDYTGELFF | TGTGCCAGCAGTTACGGGACCGGGACCGATTACACCGGGGAGCTGTTTTTT
TRBD1 | TRBJ2-2 | TRBV4-2 | many | CASSPGTGATGELFF | TGTGCCAGCAGCCCCGGGACAGGGGCCACCGGGGAGCTGTTTTTT
NA | TRBJ2-5 | TRBV20-1 | few | CSAREGLHQETQYF | TGCAGTGCTAGAGAGGGTCTCCACCAAGAGACCCAGTACTTC
NA | TRBJ1-2 | TRBV7-9 | NA | CASSPTPDSLGYGYTF | TGTGCCAGCAGCCCAACCCCGGACAGCCTGGGCTATGGCTACACCTTC
NA | TRBJ1-2 | TRBV24-1 | few | CATSDTTGTNYGYTF | TGTGCCACCAGTGATACGACGGGGACTAACTATGGCTACACCTTC
NA | TRBJ2-3 | TRBV6-2/TRBV6-3 | NA | CASYDGTRTDTQYF | TGTGCCAGCTACGACGGCACTCGCACAGATACGCAGTATTTT
NA | TRBJ2-5 | TRBV5-1 | many | CASQAGADQETQYF | TGCGCCAGTCAGGCAGGGGCCGATCAAGAGACCCAGTACTTC
NA | TRBJ1-5 | TRBV12-3/TRBV12-4 | few | CASTLRSGQPQHF | TGTGCCAGCACCCTTAGGTCCGGTCAGCCCCAGCATTTT
NA | TRBJ2-1 | TRBV20-1 | NA | CSSRTVAEQFF | TGCAGTTCAAGGACAGTAGCTGAGCAGTTCTTC
NA | TRBJ1-5 | TRBV24-1 | NA | CATGKPQHF | TGTGCCACCGGTAAGCCCCAGCATTTT
TRBD1 | TRBJ2-1 | TRBV7-8 | NA | CASSPDRDPNEQFF | TGTGCCAGCAGCCCTGACAGGGACCCCAATGAGCAGTTCTTC
NA | TRBJ2-3 | TRBV6-6 | NA | CASKIGQPTDTQYF | TGTGCCAGCAAAATCGGGCAGCCCACAGATACGCAGTATTTT
NA | TRBJ2-5 | TRBV5-1 | many | CASSLAGGGGQETQYF | TGCGCCAGCAGCTTGGCCGGCGGGGGCGGCCAAGAGACCCAGTACTTC
NA | TRBJ1-2 | TRBV3-1 | many | CASSQSIQGIYGYTF | TGTGCCAGCAGCCAAAGTATCCAGGGTATCTACGGCTACACCTTC
NA | TRBJ2-6 | TRBV6-5 | NA | CASSRVGGANVLTF | TGTGCCAGCAGCCGCGTAGGCGGGGCCAACGTCCTGACTTTC
NA | TRBJ2-3 | TRBV29-1 | few | CSVEGQHTDTQYF | TGCAGCGTTGAAGGACAGCACACAGATACGCAGTATTTT
NA | TRBJ1-1 | TRBV20-1 | few | CSARDPRAGTEAFF | TGCAGTGCTAGAGATCCCAGGGCGGGCACTGAAGCTTTCTTT
NA | TRBJ1-2 | TRBV20-1 | NA | CSAFDRTNNYGYTF | TGCAGTGCTTTTGACAGGACCAATAACTATGGCTACACCTTC
NA | TRBJ1-2 | TRBV5-5 | NA | CASSGRASDYGYTF | TGTGCCAGCAGCGGGCGGGCGAGTGACTATGGCTACACCTTC
NA | TRBJ1-3 | TRBV9 | many | CASSVGDSGNTIYF | TGTGCCAGCAGCGTAGGGGACTCTGGAAACACCATATATTTT
NA | TRBJ2-7 | TRBV12-3/TRBV12-4 | NA | CASSLAQGHEQYF | TGTGCCAGCAGTTTAGCGCAGGGGCACGAGCAGTACTTC
NA | TRBJ2-5 | TRBV7-6 | NA | CASSLYPRGKKETQYF | TGTGCCAGCAGCCTCTACCCCCGGGGGAAGAAAGAGACCCAGTACTTC
NA | TRBJ1-1 | TRBV25-1 | few | CASSAKTGPMNTEAFF | TGTGCCAGCAGTGCCAAGACAGGACCCATGAACACTGAAGCTTTCTTT
NA | TRBJ1-2 | TRBV12-3/TRBV12-4 | few | CASTRRGNYGYTF | TGTGCCAGCACCCGAAGAGGAAACTATGGCTACACCTTC
TRBD1 | TRBJ2-2 | TRBV2 | NA | CASRTGQGGPNTGELFF | TGTGCCAGCAGGACCGGACAGGGGGGACCGAACACCGGGGAGCTGTTTTTT
NA | TRBJ1-4 | TRBV19 | NA | CASSAGPRHQLFF | TGTGCCAGTAGCGCCGGACCCCGCCATCAACTGTTTTTT
NA | TRBJ2-2 | TRBV9 | NA | CASSVEGGELFF | TGTGCCAGCAGCGTAGAAGGCGGGGAGCTGTTTTTT
TRBD2 | TRBJ2-7 | TRBV10-3 | NA | CAISGLAGSYEQYF | TGTGCCATCAGCGGACTAGCGGGGTCCTACGAGCAGTACTTC
NA | TRBJ2-3 | TRBV5-6 | few | CASMNEKSTDTQYF | TGTGCCAGCATGAATGAGAAGAGCACAGATACGCAGTATTTT
NA | TRBJ2-4 | TRBV29-1 | few | CSVDIAKNIQYF | TGCAGCGTTGATATAGCCAAAAACATTCAGTACTTC
NA | TRBJ2-5 | TRBV7-9 | NA | CASTGGDSQETQYF | TGTGCCAGCACCGGGGGGGACAGTCAAGAGACCCAGTACTTC
TRBD2 | TRBJ2-1 | TRBV4-3 | many | CASSPGTSGYNEQFF | TGCGCCAGCAGCCCCGGGACTAGCGGCTACAATGAGCAGTTCTTC
NA | TRBJ1-1 | TRBV7-9 | few | CASSLDPGLTEAFF | TGTGCCAGCAGCTTAGATCCAGGGCTCACTGAAGCTTTCTTT
NA | TRBJ2-5 | TRBV7-8 | few | CASSLDAGLQETQYF | TGTGCCAGCAGCTTAGATGCGGGCCTTCAAGAGACCCAGTACTTC
TRBD2 | TRBJ2-3 | TRBV20-1 | few | CSASRLAVTQDTQYF | TGCAGTGCTAGCCGACTAGCGGTTACCCAGGATACGCAGTATTTT
TRBD1 | TRBJ2-5 | TRBV6-6 | NA | CASSRDRDGETQYF | TGTGCCAGCAGTCGGGACAGGGATGGAGAGACCCAGTACTTC